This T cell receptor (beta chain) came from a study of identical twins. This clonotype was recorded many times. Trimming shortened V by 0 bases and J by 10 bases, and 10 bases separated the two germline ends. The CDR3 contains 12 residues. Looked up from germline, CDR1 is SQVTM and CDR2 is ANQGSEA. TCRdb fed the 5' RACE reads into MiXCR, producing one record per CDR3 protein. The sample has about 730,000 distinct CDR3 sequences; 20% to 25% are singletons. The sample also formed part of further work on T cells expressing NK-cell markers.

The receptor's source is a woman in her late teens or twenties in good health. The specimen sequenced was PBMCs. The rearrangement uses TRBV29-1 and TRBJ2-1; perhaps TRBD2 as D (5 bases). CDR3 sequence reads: CSVEEYGVEQFF. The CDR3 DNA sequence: TGCAGCGTTGAAGAGTACGGGGTAGAGCAGTTCTTC.